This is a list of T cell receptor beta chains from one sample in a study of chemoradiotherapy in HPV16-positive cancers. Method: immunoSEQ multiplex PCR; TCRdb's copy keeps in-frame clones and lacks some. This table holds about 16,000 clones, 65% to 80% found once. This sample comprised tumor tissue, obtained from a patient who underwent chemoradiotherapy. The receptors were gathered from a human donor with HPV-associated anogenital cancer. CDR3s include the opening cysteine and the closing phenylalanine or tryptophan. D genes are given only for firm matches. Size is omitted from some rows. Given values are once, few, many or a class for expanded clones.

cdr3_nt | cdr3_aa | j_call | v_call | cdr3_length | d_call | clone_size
TGTGCCAGCAGCCAGTACCCTAGCGGGAAGGCAGATACGCAGTATTTT | CASSQYPSGKADTQYF | TRBJ2-3 | TRBV7-6 | 16 | TRBD2 | NA
TGTGCCAGCTCACCCCGGACTAGCGGGGAGTACAATGAGCAGTTCTTC | CASSPRTSGEYNEQFF | TRBJ2-1 | TRBV18 | 16 | TRBD2 | few
TGTGCCAGCAGTTTATCGGCCAGGGCGCCGAATTCACCCCTCCACTTT | CASSLSARAPNSPLHF | TRBJ1-6 | TRBV27 | 16 | NA | once
TGTGCCAGTAGCCAGGGGAGTACTGAAGCTTTCTTT | CASSQGSTEAFF | TRBJ1-1 | TRBV19 | 12 | NA | few
TGTGCCAGCAGCGCGACCCCCGGACAGCTAATTTACGAGCAGTACTTC | CASSATPGQLIYEQYF | TRBJ2-7 | TRBV9 | 16 | NA | NA
TGTGCCTGGAGTCCCACGGGGTTCAATCAGCCCCAGCATTTT | CAWSPTGFNQPQHF | TRBJ1-5 | TRBV30 | 14 | NA | few
TGTGCCAGCTCACCAGGGACGAATATTGGCTACACCTTC | CASSPGTNIGYTF | TRBJ1-2 | TRBV18 | 13 | NA | NA
TGTGCCAGCAGCAGACAGGGGAGGGATCAGCCCCAGCATTTT | CASSRQGRDQPQHF | TRBJ1-5 | TRBV7-2 | 14 | TRBD1 | few
TGTGCCAGCAGCCAGGCAGATTCCTACGAGCAGTACTTC | CASSQADSYEQYF | TRBJ2-7 | TRBV14 | 13 | NA | NA
TGTGCCTGGAGTGTATACTACGAGCAGTACTTC | CAWSVYYEQYF | TRBJ2-7 | TRBV30 | 11 | NA | NA
TGTGCCAGTAGTATTAGGACAGGGGCTATCAATGAGCAGTTCTTC | CASSIRTGAINEQFF | TRBJ2-1 | TRBV19 | 15 | TRBD1 | once
TGTGCCAGCAGCCAGCCAGCGGGGAGGAACACCGGGGAGCTGTTTTTT | CASSQPAGRNTGELFF | TRBJ2-2 | TRBV11-3 | 16 | TRBD2 | few
TGTGCCAGTAAGACAGGGCTGGGAGAGACCCAGTACTTC | CASKTGLGETQYF | TRBJ2-5 | TRBV6-6 | 13 | TRBD1 | NA
TGTGCCAGCAGCCACCAGACAGGCGAAGCTTTCTTT | CASSHQTGEAFF | TRBJ1-1 | TRBV7-2 | 12 | NA | NA
TGTGCCAGCAGCACTGCCCGGGGCACCTACAATGAGCAGTTCTTC | CASSTARGTYNEQFF | TRBJ2-1 | TRBV27 | 15 | NA | NA
TGTGCTAGCAGCTTAGCGGGAGGGCCGGGGGAGACCCAGTACTTC | CASSLAGGPGETQYF | TRBJ2-5 | TRBV7-7 | 15 | TRBD2 | NA
TGTGCCAGTTCACTGGCTGGGTCGGGCAATCAGCCCCAGCATTTT | CASSLAGSGNQPQHF | TRBJ1-5 | TRBV19 | 15 | NA | NA
TGTGCCAGCAGCTCGACGACAGGCTCCCTCTACACCTTC | CASSSTTGSLYTF | TRBJ1-2 | TRBV7-3 | 13 | NA | NA
TGTGCCAGCAGCTTGGCGGGGGGAGTCACTGAAGCTTTCTTT | CASSLAGGVTEAFF | TRBJ1-1 | TRBV5-5 | 14 | NA | NA
TGTGCCATCCTTCGAGACCCCACAGGCAGCACAGATACGCAGTATTTT | CAILRDPTGSTDTQYF | TRBJ2-3 | TRBV10-3 | 16 | NA | NA
TGTGCCAGCAGTTTAGGTCTGCGAGCCTACAATGAGCAGTTCTTC | CASSLGLRAYNEQFF | TRBJ2-1 | TRBV27 | 15 | NA | NA
TGCGCCAGCAGCCAAGTGCGGGGGCCTCCTATTTACAATGAGCAGTTCTTC | CASSQVRGPPIYNEQFF | TRBJ2-1 | TRBV4-1 | 17 | NA | NA
TGTGCCAGCAGCTTGCTGGGGGGGCATGGCTACACCTTC | CASSLLGGHGYTF | TRBJ1-2 | TRBV4-2 | 13 | NA | NA
TGTGCCAGCAGCCAATCGGTGTATAACACCATATATTTT | CASSQSVYNTIYF | TRBJ1-3 | TRBV11-2 | 13 | NA | once
TGTGCCAGCAGCCTCAGGTGGAACAAAGTCGATGAGCAGTTCTTC | CASSLRWNKVDEQFF | TRBJ2-1 | TRBV7-2 | 15 | NA | NA
TGTGCCAGCAGCTTAGTCAGGGGGGGCTACAATGAGCAGTTCTTC | CASSLVRGGYNEQFF | TRBJ2-1 | TRBV7-9 | 15 | NA | NA
TGTGCCAGCAGCCTTTCCGGGACAGCAGCGGCAACTAATGAAAAACTGTTTTTT | CASSLSGTAAATNEKLFF | TRBJ1-4 | TRBV7-2 | 18 | TRBD1 | NA
TGTGCCAGCAGTGAAGGGGCGACAGGGGGAATGGCTAATGAAAAACTGTTTTTT | CASSEGATGGMANEKLFF | TRBJ1-4 | TRBV6-1 | 18 | TRBD1 | NA
TGTGCCAGCAGTCCTCCACAGGGAGGCCCAACTAATGAAAAACTGTTTTTT | CASSPPQGGPTNEKLFF | TRBJ1-4 | TRBV2 | 17 | NA | few
TGTGCCAGCAGTGATGGGGGGAGCGGGGAGCTGTTTTTT | CASSDGGSGELFF | TRBJ2-2 | TRBV2 | 13 | NA | NA
TGTGCCAGCAGCCAACAGCGGCGAGGGGTTGCAGATACGCAGTATTTT | CASSQQRRGVADTQYF | TRBJ2-3 | TRBV4-2 | 16 | NA | NA
TGTGCCAGCAGCTTAGACCAGGGTGGGAATTCACCCCTCCACTTT | CASSLDQGGNSPLHF | TRBJ1-6 | TRBV11-2 | 15 | NA | NA
TGTGCCAGCAGCCAGACGGACTCCTATGGCTACACCTTC | CASSQTDSYGYTF | TRBJ1-2 | TRBV5-6 | 13 | NA | NA
TGTGCCAGCAGCTCAACGGGGCGCACAGATACGCAGTATTTT | CASSSTGRTDTQYF | TRBJ2-3 | TRBV27 | 14 | NA | NA
TGTGCCAGCAGCTTGGGCGCAATACTAGCGGGAGGAGACGAGCAGTACTTC | CASSLGAILAGGDEQYF | TRBJ2-7 | TRBV7-9 | 17 | TRBD2 | NA
TGTGCCAGCTCACCACGGGCGGACCCTAGCTCCTACAATGAGCAGTTCTTC | CASSPRADPSSYNEQFF | TRBJ2-1 | TRBV18 | 17 | NA | NA
TGTGCCAGCAGCATAGACAGTGTGATCTTT | CASSIDSVIF | TRBJ1-1 | TRBV11-3 | 10 | NA | NA
TGCAGCGTGGGTGACACCGGGGAGCTGTTTTTT | CSVGDTGELFF | TRBJ2-2 | TRBV29-1 | 11 | NA | NA
TGTGCCAGCAGCGTAGGAAGGGTCCGCTCCTACGAGCAGTACTTC | CASSVGRVRSYEQYF | TRBJ2-7 | TRBV9 | 15 | NA | NA
TGTGCCAGCAGTGCCAGGAGTGAGCAGTTCTTC | CASSARSEQFF | TRBJ2-1 | TRBV6-5 | 11 | NA | NA
TGTGCCAGCAGTTACTCGAGACAGGGGCCCTACGAGCAGTACTTC | CASSYSRQGPYEQYF | TRBJ2-7 | TRBV6-7 | 15 | TRBD1 | NA
TGCGCCAGCAGCTTGGGGTTACAGGGGGCCCATGGCTACACCTTC | CASSLGLQGAHGYTF | TRBJ1-2 | TRBV5-1 | 15 | TRBD1 | NA
TGTGCCAGCAGCTTACCACAGGGCCCAGATACGCAGTATTTT | CASSLPQGPDTQYF | TRBJ2-3 | TRBV7-9 | 14 | NA | NA
TGTGCCAGCAGTAAACGGGGAGGGGCGCGGTACGGTTTCTTT | CASSKRGGARYGFF | TRBJ1-1 | TRBV6-1 | 14 | NA | NA
TGTGCCAGCAGCTTGAATATGGGGGGCGCAATCACTGAAGCTTTCTTT | CASSLNMGGAITEAFF | TRBJ1-1 | TRBV7-9 | 16 | NA | NA
TGTGCCAGCAGTGTATCACAGGGCTATCAGCCCCAGCATTTT | CASSVSQGYQPQHF | TRBJ1-5 | TRBV2 | 14 | NA | NA
TGCGCCAGCAGCTTGGGGGACTTAAGTACAGATACGCAGTATTTT | CASSLGDLSTDTQYF | TRBJ2-3 | TRBV5-1 | 15 | NA | few
TGTGCCAGCAGTGTCTCACGGGGCGGTGGTGAAAAACTGTTTTTT | CASSVSRGGGEKLFF | TRBJ1-4 | TRBV6-6 | 15 | NA | NA
TGTGCCATCACCCCCAGTAGCAATCAGCCCCAGCATTTT | CAITPSSNQPQHF | TRBJ1-5 | TRBV10-3 | 13 | NA | medium-sized
TGTGCCAGCACCCAATGGGAGCAGTACTTC | CASTQWEQYF | TRBJ2-7 | TRBV4-2 | 10 | NA | medium-sized
TGTGCCAGCAGCTGGGATTGGTATGACGGCACAGATACGCAGTATTTT | CASSWDWYDGTDTQYF | TRBJ2-3 | TRBV5-5 | 16 | NA | NA
TGTGCCAGCAGCCCTCAGACGGGTCAGCCCCAGCATTTT | CASSPQTGQPQHF | TRBJ1-5 | TRBV7-2 | 13 | NA | NA
TGTGCCACGAGGGACAGTGGGGAGACCCAGTACTTC | CATRDSGETQYF | TRBJ2-5 | TRBV11-3 | 12 | TRBD1 | NA